This TCR beta chain was identified in a study of T cell responses to AZD1222 COVID-19 vaccine. Study conclusions and caveats: Donors in the cohort were predominantly white British and more often female, and clonal diversity was possibly underestimated.

The CDR3 is 14 amino acids. CDR1 is PRHDT, CDR2 FYEKMQ, per germline (reference sequence). J lost 1 base, V lost 5 bases, and 3 bases had no gene match. Sequencing used immunoSEQ multiplex PCR; TCRdb keeps in-frame clones, though not all of them. This repertoire shows 75,000 to 90,000 clones, roughly 90% found once; its top ten account for around 4.9%. To note about this clone: Its target is not known.

The chain links TRBV13 to TRBJ2-3; 7 nucleotides line up with TRBD1. The receptor's source is an adult in good health. This specimen consisted of peripheral blood, obtained on day 0 of AZD1222 vaccination. CDR3 loop: CASSPGQGTDTQYF. The DNA for the CDR3 is TGTGCCAGCAGCCCCGGACAGGGCACAGATACGCAGTATTTT.